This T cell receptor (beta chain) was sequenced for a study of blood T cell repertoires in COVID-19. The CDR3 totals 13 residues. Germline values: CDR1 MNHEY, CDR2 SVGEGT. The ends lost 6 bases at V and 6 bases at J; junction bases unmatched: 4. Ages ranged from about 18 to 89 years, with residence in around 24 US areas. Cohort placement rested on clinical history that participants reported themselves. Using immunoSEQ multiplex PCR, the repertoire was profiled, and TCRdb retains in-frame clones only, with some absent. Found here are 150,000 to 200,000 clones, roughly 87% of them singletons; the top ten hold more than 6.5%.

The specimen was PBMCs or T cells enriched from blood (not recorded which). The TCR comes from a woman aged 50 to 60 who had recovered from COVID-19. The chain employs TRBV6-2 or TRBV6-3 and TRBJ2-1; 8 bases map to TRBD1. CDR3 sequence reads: CASSRTGTNEQFF. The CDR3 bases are TGTGCCAGCAGCAGGACAGGGACCAATGAGCAGTTCTTC.